This passage covers 10 T cell receptor beta chains from one sample sequenced in a study of T cell responses to AZD1222 COVID-19 vaccine. Assay used: immunoSEQ multiplex PCR; TCRdb lists only in-frame clones, some missing. Of some 140,000 clones listed, about 92% are singletons. Source: peripheral blood, taken on day 0 of AZD1222 vaccination. Every receptor here comes from an adult in good health.

This chain joins TRBV7-6 and TRBJ1-5, with 9 bases matching TRBD1. The CDR3 runs to 15 residues. Germline V gene data show CDR1 as SGHVS and CDR2 as FNYEAQ. The J segment lost 6 bases and the V segment lost 3 bases, leaving 6 bases of the junction unmatched. CDR3 bases: TGTGCCAGCAGCTTGGGACAGGGAAGAGGTCAGCCCCAGCATTTT. It codes for CASSLGQGRGQPQHF.

The chain links TRBV14 to TRBJ2-1, with 8 bases matching TRBD2. The CDR3 is 18 amino acids. V gave up 4 bases and J gave up 8 bases; unmatched junction bases: 19. CDR1 SGHDN and CDR2 FVKESK come from the germline V gene. The CDR3 sequence: CASSLERWERERIDEQFF. The CDR3 coding sequence is TGTGCCAGCAGCCTAGAGCGGTGGGAGCGGGAGAGGATTGATGAGCAGTTCTTC.

The chain links TRBV29-1 to TRBJ2-5; a possible D gene is TRBD1 (7 bases). Germline CDR1 is SQVTM and CDR2 is ANQGSEA. Trimming stripped 3 bases from V and 4 bases from J, with 12 bases between. CDR3 length equals 13 residues. DNA for the CDR3: TGCAGCGTTGAGCAGGGGGGCGGAGAGACCCAGTACTTC. It codes for CSVEQGGGETQYF.

A few counts support this clone. The J gene is TRBJ2-2, the V gene TRBV5-4; D remains unclear. V lost 4 bases and J lost 6, with 4 bases in between. Germline values: CDR1 SGHNT, CDR2 YYREEE (reference sequence). The CDR3 spans 11 residues. The CDR3 coding sequence is TGTGCCAGCAGCACGCCCGGGGAGCTGTTTTTT. Its protein is CASSTPGELFF.

The chain couples TRBV24-1 to TRBJ1-2; D call uncertain. CDR3 length: 11 residues. V gave up 9 bases and J gave up 4 bases, with 8 bases separating them. Germline CDR1 reads KGHDR; CDR2 reads SFDVKD. CDR3 in amino acids: CATEGGYGYTF. DNA for the CDR3: TGTGCCACCGAGGGTGGCTATGGCTACACCTTC.

The V call is TRBV2, the J call TRBJ1-1; D perhaps matches TRBD1 (6 bases). Trimming stripped 5 bases from V and 4 bases from J, with 17 bases between. The CDR3 runs to 15 residues. CDR1 is SNHLY, CDR2 FYNNEI, per germline. CDR3 sequence (DNA): TGTGCCAGCAGTCCCGGACAGACATCTAGCACTGAAGCTTTCTTT. Amino acid sequence: CASSPGQTSSTEAFF. Full variable domain (remainder filled in from reference TRBV2 and TRBJ1-1): EPEVTQTPSHQVTQMGQEVILRCVPISNHLYFYWYRQILGQKVEFLVSFYNNEISEKSEIFDDQFSVERPDGSNFTLKIRSTKLEDSAMYFCASSPGQTSSTEAFFGQGTRLTVV.

The V call is TRBV9, the J call TRBJ2-1, with D possibly being TRBD1 or TRBD2 (6 bases each). Trimming cost V 5 bases and J 6 bases, with 15 bases left between them. Germline-derived CDR1 and CDR2 are SGDLS and YYNGEE. The CDR3 has 14 amino acids. The CDR3 DNA reads TGTGCCAGCAGGGAAGGAGGGGGGCGCAATGAGCAGTTCTTC. Amino acids: CASREGGGRNEQFF.

V gene TRBV29-1 combines with J gene TRBJ2-7; possibly TRBD1 for D (6 bases). The V gene lost 5 bases and the J gene lost 3 bases, with 14 bases spanning the gap. Looked up from germline, CDR1 is SQVTM and CDR2 is ANQGSEA. The CDR3 runs to 13 residues. CDR3 in DNA: TGCAGCGTTTGGGGACAAACAAACTACGAGCAGTACTTC. It encodes CSVWGQTNYEQYF.

This sequence joins TRBV4-3 and TRBJ2-1, with D perhaps being TRBD1 or TRBD2 (5 bases each). The V end was cut by 3 bases, the J end by 6 bases, with 15 bases between. This CDR3 contains 15 residues. The germline V gene encodes CDR1 LGHNA and CDR2 YSLEER. CDR3 bases: TGCGCCAGCAGCCAGGGACCTCTTCCCCTCAATGAGCAGTTCTTC. The encoded protein is CASSQGPLPLNEQFF.

The gene calls are TRBV19 and TRBJ1-1, with 7 bases fitting TRBD1. Germline CDR1 is LNHDA and CDR2 is SQIVND (reference sequence). V was clipped by 1 base and J by 6 bases; unmatched bases: 5. This CDR3 is 14 amino acids long. CDR3 in DNA: TGTGCCAGTAGTATAGGTCAAACAGGGGCTGAAGCTTTCTTT. Translating gives CASSIGQTGAEAFF.